Each of the 20 T cell receptor beta chains below was sequenced from the same sample in a study of blood T cell repertoires in COVID-19. Libraries were prepared by immunoSEQ multiplex PCR; TCRdb keeps only in-frame clonotypes and omits some of them. This repertoire shows around 180,000 clones, around 90% found once; its top ten account for roughly 25%. What was sequenced was peripheral blood. The receptors stem from a man aged 55-75 years with acute or convalescent COVID-19.

This rearrangement joins TRBV2 to TRBJ1-1, with 11 bases aligning to TRBD1. From germline, CDR1 is SNHLY and CDR2 FYNNEI. V lost 6 bases, J lost 5 bases, and 2 bases stayed unmatched. This CDR3 has 13 amino acids. The CDR3 nucleotides are TGTGCCAGCAGGGGGACAGGGGGAACTGAAGCTTTCTTT. Residues: CASRGTGGTEAFF. Full variable domain (missing parts from reference TRBV2 and TRBJ1-1): EPEVTQTPSHQVTQMGQEVILRCVPISNHLYFYWYRQILGQKVEFLVSFYNNEISEKSEIFDDQFSVERPDGSNFTLKIRSTKLEDSAMYFCASRGTGGTEAFFGQGTRLTVV.

This clone was recorded once. The rearrangement links TRBV7-9 to TRBJ2-1; D possibly corresponds to TRBD2 (5 bases). This CDR3 comprises 15 residues. CDR1 SEHNR and CDR2 FQNEAQ come from the germline V gene (reference sequence). V gave up 3 bases and J gave up 6 bases, with 15 bases separating them. CDR3 coding DNA: TGTGCCAGCAGCTTGGGAACAGCGGCGGCCAATGAGCAGTTCTTC. This translates into CASSLGTAAANEQFF.

The chain has TRBV9 and TRBJ1-1, with 8 positions matching TRBD1. The CDR3 has 14 amino acids. V lost 0 bases, J lost 7 bases, and 5 bases stayed unmatched. Germline CDR1 reads SGDLS; CDR2 reads YYNGEE. CDR3: CASSVGGTGFEAFF. The CDR3 nucleotides read TGTGCCAGCAGCGTAGGGGGGACAGGTTTTGAAGCTTTCTTT.

J is TRBJ1-1 and V is TRBV6-6; unclear D gene. The CDR3 runs to 16 residues. Germline CDR1 MNHNY, CDR2 SVGAGI (reference sequence). The V end lost 2 bases, the J end lost 7 bases, and 20 bases lay between the germline ends. In DNA, the CDR3 is TGTGCCAGCAGTTACAGGATAACCGGCGGGATTATTGAAGCTTTCTTT. Its protein is CASSYRITGGIIEAFF.

This clone was found a few times. The chain uses TRBV15 and TRBJ1-5; 8 positions agree with TRBD1. CDR3 length equals 18 residues. Losses at the gene ends were 4 bases for V and 5 bases for J; bases not matched to a gene: 16. Germline V gene sequence: CDR1 LNHNV, CDR2 YYDKDF (reference sequence). CDR3: CATSTVGSDREGHQPQHF. CDR3 DNA: TGTGCCACCAGCACCGTGGGATCGGACAGGGAGGGGCATCAGCCCCAGCATTTT. Combining the CDR3 with reference TRBV15 and TRBJ1-5 gives the whole variable domain DAMVIQNPRYQVTQFGKPVTLSCSQTLNHNVMYWYQQKSSQAPKLLFHYYDKDFNNEADTPDNFQSRRPNTSFCFLDIRSPGLGDTAMYLCATSTVGSDREGHQPQHFGDGTRLSIL.

The sample holds a few counts of this clone. V gene TRBV27 combines with J gene TRBJ1-4, with a weak D call TRBD1 (6 bases). Looked up from germline, CDR1 is MNHEY and CDR2 is SMNVEV (reference sequence). V lost 6 bases and J lost 0, with 11 bases in between. The CDR3 loop spans 15 amino acids. CDR3 loop: CASRRQAATNEKLFF. CDR3 coding DNA: TGTGCCAGCAGAAGACAGGCGGCAACTAATGAAAAACTGTTTTTT.

The CDR3 DNA follows: TGTGCCAGCCTTCGACAGCGGGACGAAAAACTGTTTTTT. It is translated as CASLRQRDEKLFF. The chain is built from TRBV6-5 and TRBJ1-4; possible D gene TRBD1, 5 bases. Trimming stripped 8 bases from V and 8 bases from J, with 15 bases between. The germline V gene has CDR1 MNHEY and CDR2 SVGAGI. The CDR3 is 13 residues long.

V gene TRBV7-2 combines with J gene TRBJ1-1; D is undetermined. The CDR3 totals 15 residues. CDR1 is SGHTA and CDR2 is FQGNSA in the germline V gene. Trimming removed 1 base from V and 4 bases from J, with 13 bases in between. Written as DNA, the CDR3 is TGTGCCAGCAGCTTAGAGGGAGGGCTGAGCACTGAAGCTTTCTTT. Its protein is CASSLEGGLSTEAFF. The full variable domain, rest sourced from reference TRBV7-2 and TRBJ1-1, is GAGVSQSPSNKVTEKGKDVELRCDPISGHTALYWYRQSLGQGLEFLIYFQGNSAPDKSGLPSDRFSAERTGGSVSTLTIQRTQQEDSAVYLCASSLEGGLSTEAFFGQGTRLTVV.

A few counts support this clone. The chain carries TRBV7-9 and TRBJ2-1; D is perhaps TRBD2 (6 bases). This CDR3 contains 15 residues. Germline V lookup: CDR1 SEHNR, CDR2 FQNEAQ (reference sequence). V shed 5 bases and J shed 4 bases, with 15 bases lying between them. DNA of the CDR3: TGTGCCAGCAGCCGCGGGGACGGATGGTACAATGAGCAGTTCTTC. The encoded protein is CASSRGDGWYNEQFF.

The rearrangement links TRBV10-1 to TRBJ1-2; 7 nucleotides line up with TRBD1. Germline CDR1 reads WNHNN; CDR2 reads SYGVQD (reference sequence). This CDR3 comprises 13 residues. J was trimmed by 4 bases and V by 3 bases; bases with no gene match: 2. CDR3 nucleotide sequence: TGCGCCAGCAGTGAATCAGGGGGCTATGGCTACACCTTC. Its translation is CASSESGGYGYTF.

The V gene is TRBV24-1, the J gene TRBJ2-5; 7 nucleotides line up with TRBD1. V lost 12 bases and J lost 4; bases outside the gene matches: 7. Germline V CDR1 and CDR2: KGHDR, SFDVKD. The CDR3 length is 12 residues. The CDR3 DNA is TGTGCCTCGACAGGGCGACGAGAGACCCAGTACTTC. It translates to CASTGRRETQYF.

This clone was counted a single time. The chain is built from TRBV19 and TRBJ2-3, with 8 bases lining up with TRBD2. Germline values: CDR1 LNHDA, CDR2 SQIVND (reference sequence). The CDR3 length is 14 residues. V shed 7 bases and J 0 bases; nucleotides not matched to a gene: 3. The CDR3, as DNA: TGTGCCAGTAATACGGGAGGGAGCACAGATACGCAGTATTTT. Translation gives CASNTGGSTDTQYF. Looking up the rest from reference TRBV19 and TRBJ2-3 gives the full variable domain: DGGITQSPKYLFRKEGQNVTLSCEQNLNHDAMYWYRQDPGQGLRLIYYSQIVNDFQKGDIAEGYSVSREKKESFPLTVTSAQKNPTAFYLCASNTGGSTDTQYFGPGTRLTVL.

The chain combines TRBV24-1 with TRBJ1-2, with 7 bases identical to TRBD1. Germline lookup yields CDR1 KGHDR and CDR2 SFDVKD. V lost 4 bases and J lost 2; bases outside the gene matches: 3. The CDR3 sequence is 14 residues long. The CDR3 protein is CATSDPQGNYGYTF. CDR3 DNA: TGTGCCACCAGTGACCCACAGGGGAACTATGGCTACACCTTC.

The chain has TRBV19 and TRBJ1-2; 7 nucleotides line up with TRBD1. The CDR3 runs to 15 residues. Germline V lookup: CDR1 LNHDA, CDR2 SQIVND (reference sequence). V shed 6 bases, J shed 7 bases, and the junction held 14 bases outside the gene matches. Written as DNA, the CDR3 is TGTGCCAGTAGCCCTTTGGATCAGGGGGAAGGTGGCTACACCTTC. It translates to CASSPLDQGEGGYTF.

The genes are TRBV14 and TRBJ1-6; D is unresolved. Germline V gene data show CDR1 as SGHDN and CDR2 as FVKESK. V shed 4 bases and J shed 6 bases, with 13 bases lying between them. The CDR3 totals 15 residues. Written as DNA, the CDR3 is TGTGCCAGCAGCCGAGCGGGAACTTCTAATTCACCCCTCCACTTT. Its translation is CASSRAGTSNSPLHF.

The rearrangement uses TRBV10-3 and TRBJ1-6, with 9 bases matching TRBD1. Per the germline V gene, CDR1 is ENHRY and CDR2 is SYGVKD. The CDR3 covers 15 residues. With 4 bases clipped from V and 7 bases from J, the junction kept 5 bases outside the gene matches. For the CDR3, the DNA is TGTGCCATCAGTGGGCCCGGACAGGGGAATTCACCCCTCCACTTT. Translating gives CAISGPGQGNSPLHF.

This clone occurred a few times. This rearrangement joins TRBV15 to TRBJ1-4; maybe TRBD1 (5 bases). The CDR3 extends over 15 amino acids. Germline CDR1 LNHNV, CDR2 YYDKDF (reference sequence). Trimming left V 1 base short and J 0 bases short, with 6 bases between. The CDR3 DNA is TGTGCCACCAGCAGAGGACAGTCAACTAATGAAAAACTGTTTTTT. It specifies CATSRGQSTNEKLFF. Using reference TRBV15 and TRBJ1-4 for the parts outside the CDR3, the full variable domain is DAMVIQNPRYQVTQFGKPVTLSCSQTLNHNVMYWYQQKSSQAPKLLFHYYDKDFNNEADTPDNFQSRRPNTSFCFLDIRSPGLGDTAMYLCATSRGQSTNEKLFFGSGTQLSVL.

The V and J genes are TRBV7-3 and TRBJ1-5; 8 bases are a match to TRBD1. V lost 6 bases and J lost 3; bases outside the gene matches: 7. Germline CDR1 SGHTA, CDR2 FQGTGA. The CDR3 is made up of 15 amino acids. The CDR3, as DNA: TGTGCCAGCAGTCTTAGACAGGGGTTCAATCAGCCCCAGCATTTT. Its translation: CASSLRQGFNQPQHF.

The chain carries TRBV5-1 and TRBJ1-1; the D gene is possibly TRBD1 (5 bases). Germline V lookup: CDR1 SGHRS, CDR2 YFSETQ. The CDR3 extends over 14 amino acids. V was clipped by 2 bases and J by 4 bases, with 12 bases between them. CDR3 in DNA: TGCGCCAGCAGCTTCGGGGGGAGAGGCACTGAAGCTTTCTTT. It specifies CASSFGGRGTEAFF. The variable domain in full, completed from reference TRBV5-1 and TRBJ1-1, reads KAGVTQTPRYLIKTRGQQVTLSCSPISGHRSVSWYQQTPGQGLQFLFEYFSETQRNKGNFPGRFSGRQFSNSRSEMNVSTLELGDSALYLCASSFGGRGTEAFFGQGTRLTVV.

The gene calls are TRBV10-3 and TRBJ2-5, with 7 bases identical to TRBD2. CDR3 length: 12 amino acids. V was pared by 8 bases and J by 0 bases, with 0 bases of the junction left unmatched. CDR1 is ENHRY and CDR2 is SYGVKD in the germline V gene. CDR3 DNA sequence: TGTGCCATCGGGGGGGACCAAGAGACCCAGTACTTC. This translates into CAIGGDQETQYF.